This record covers a single T cell receptor (beta chain). Original methodology: The assay estimated nucleated cells by amplifying reference gene primers. Clones were sequenced by immunoSEQ multiplex PCR, and TCRdb holds only the in-frame ones, with some missing. The DNA gave D and trimming, while V, J and clone size come from that table. The data show 60,000 to 75,000 clones, around 83% seen once. With 7 bases removed from V and 2 bases from J, the gap between germline ends came to 13 bases. CDR1 and CDR2 (germline): SQVTM, ANQGSEA. This CDR3 has 13 residues. This entry belongs to a study of blood T cell repertoires in COVID-19. Background on the study: Italy, Spain and the United States were the sources of the convalescent and acute COVID-19 samples. T cells, B-cell-depleted T cells, or PBMCs provided the cDNA or gDNA that served as material.

The chain is built from TRBV29-1 and TRBJ2-3; D remains ambiguous. The specimen sequenced was peripheral blood. The TCR comes from a human donor in a cohort sampled during active COVID-19. This chain's CDR3 is CSAIPPSTDTQYF. The CDR3 DNA sequence: TGCAGCGCAATTCCCCCCTCCACAGATACGCAGTATTTT.